These 14 T cell receptor beta chains came from one sample sequenced in a study of a mutant IDH1 vaccine in newly diagnosed glioma. Time point noted: week 11, during vaccination. Every vaccination contained 300 ug of the mutant IDH1 20-mer peptide and was paired with topical imiquimod. Their cognate antigens are unknown. Repertoires were generated with immunoSEQ multiplex PCR, while TCRdb's copy carries only in-frame clones and drops some. The table has around 62,000 clones, roughly 90% seen once. The sample here was PBMCs, taken from a glioma patient whose treatment included an IDH1 peptide vaccine. Source of these receptors: a man in his forties with glioma.

The V gene is TRBV11-2, the J gene TRBJ1-4, with D hard to call. The CDR3 length is 15 residues. The V end lost 0 bases, the J end lost 4 bases, and 9 bases lay between the germline ends. In germline, CDR1 is SGHAT, CDR2 FQNNGV. CDR3 residues: CASSLERGVNEKLFF. The CDR3 nucleotides read TGTGCCAGCAGCTTAGAACGTGGAGTTAATGAAAAACTGTTTTTT.

The gene calls are TRBV30 and TRBJ1-3; D might be TRBD1 (5 bases). This CDR3 comprises 16 residues. Germline V gene sequence: CDR1 GTSNPN, CDR2 SVGIG (reference sequence). The ends were cut back, 0 bases at V and 4 bases at J, with 16 bases in the middle. CDR3 bases: TGTGCCTGGAGTGTACTAGCAGGGTCCATGGGAAACACCATATATTTT. Protein product: CAWSVLAGSMGNTIYF.

This clone was recorded a few times. The rearrangement uses TRBV4-1 and TRBJ1-5; D is ambiguous. The CDR3 sequence is 12 residues long. Trimming took off 1 base at V and 6 bases at J, with 4 bases between the two ends. The germline CDR1 and CDR2 sequences are MGHRA and YSYEKL. The CDR3 protein is CASSQGSQPQHF. In DNA form, the CDR3 reads TGCGCCAGCAGCCAAGGTAGTCAGCCCCAGCATTTT.

The chain employs TRBV11-2 and TRBJ1-1; D is uncertain. This CDR3 contains 13 residues. Germline CDR1 SGHAT, CDR2 FQNNGV. V was pared by 5 bases and J by 5 bases, with 12 bases between. CDR3 nucleotides: TGTGCCAGCAGCCCCGGAAGTAGTACTGAAGCTTTCTTT. This gives the protein CASSPGSSTEAFF.

The chain carries TRBV19 and TRBJ1-2, with D perhaps TRBD1 (6 bases). This CDR3 comprises 14 residues. The germline gives CDR1 LNHDA, CDR2 SQIVND (reference sequence). The V end was cut by 7 bases, the J end by 4 bases, with 16 bases between. The CDR3 sequence: CASMGAAGAYGYTF. CDR3 coding DNA: TGTGCCAGTATGGGTGCTGCAGGGGCCTATGGCTACACCTTC.

V and J are TRBV6-1 and TRBJ1-2, with D possibly matching TRBD1 (6 bases). V was trimmed by 4 bases and J by 3 bases, leaving 12 bases between them. From germline, CDR1 is MNHNS and CDR2 SASEGT. This CDR3 comprises 14 residues. CDR3 in amino acids: CASSVGGEDYGYTF. CDR3 bases: TGTGCCAGCAGTGTAGGGGGAGAGGACTATGGCTACACCTTC.

The gene calls are TRBV6-6 and TRBJ1-5; 9 bases match TRBD1. The CDR3 runs to 14 residues. CDR1 and CDR2 (germline): MNHNY, SVGAGI (reference sequence). The V and J ends lost 5 bases and 4 bases, in that order; junction bases with no gene match: 3. The CDR3 region has the DNA TGTGCCAGCAGTCCCGGGACAGGGAATCAGCCCCAGCATTTT. As protein: CASSPGTGNQPQHF.

This rearrangement joins TRBV14 to TRBJ1-1; D is ambiguous. Germline CDR1 reads SGHDN; CDR2 reads FVKESK. The V gene lost 3 bases and the J gene lost 8 bases, with 16 bases spanning the gap. This CDR3 has 14 residues. CDR3 sequence reads: CASSHPQRRLEAFF. CDR3 in DNA: TGTGCCAGCAGCCATCCCCAGCGCAGATTGGAAGCTTTCTTT.

The chain employs TRBV9 and TRBJ2-1, with 7 bases fitting TRBD1. This CDR3 contains 15 residues. V gave up 4 bases and J gave up 3 bases; unmatched junction bases: 7. Germline V CDR1 and CDR2: SGDLS, YYNGEE. CDR3 DNA sequence: TGTGCCAGCAGCCCCCTTGCAGGGGGCTACAATGAGCAGTTCTTC. Encoded protein: CASSPLAGGYNEQFF. Full variable domain (missing parts from reference TRBV9 and TRBJ2-1): DSGVTQTPKHLITATGQRVTLRCSPRSGDLSVYWYQQSLDQGLQFLIQYYNGEERAKGNILERFSAQQFPDLHSELNLSSLELGDSALYFCASSPLAGGYNEQFFGPGTRLTVL.

The rearrangement links TRBV4-2 to TRBJ1-3; D is uncertain. Germline CDR1 and CDR2: LGHNA and YNFKEQ. Trimming left V 0 bases short and J 1 base short, with 16 bases between. The CDR3 runs 18 residues. The chain's CDR3 is CASSQDPGDIVSGNTIYF. DNA for the CDR3: TGTGCCAGCAGCCAAGATCCAGGAGACATCGTTTCTGGAAACACCATATATTTT.

The chain has TRBV28 and TRBJ2-2, with TRBD1 matching 8 bases. Germline CDR1 and CDR2: MDHEN and SYDVKM. The trim removed 5 bases at V and 6 bases at J, leaving 11 bases unmatched. The CDR3 loop spans 16 amino acids. In DNA form, the CDR3 reads TGTGCCAGCAGTCTCTGGCAGGGGGCGCGGGCCGGGGAGCTGTTTTTT. Protein product: CASSLWQGARAGELFF.

The chain is built from TRBV25-1 and TRBJ2-2; D is undetermined. CDR1 MGHDK and CDR2 SYGVNS come from the germline V gene. CDR3 length: 15 amino acids. The V end was cut by 4 bases, the J end by 0 bases, with 9 bases between. CDR3 amino acids: CASSATKANTGELFF. For the CDR3, the DNA is TGTGCCAGCAGTGCAACTAAGGCGAACACCGGGGAGCTGTTTTTT.

The chain combines TRBV5-1 with TRBJ1-2, with 8 positions matching TRBD1. The CDR3 is made up of 17 amino acids. Germline CDR1 is SGHRS and CDR2 is YFSETQ. The V segment lost 2 bases and the J segment 0 bases; nucleotides outside the gene matches: 9. The DNA for the CDR3 is TGCGCCAGCAGCTTTGGACAGGGTGGGGTTCCTAACTATGGCTACACCTTC. Protein product: CASSFGQGGVPNYGYTF. Full variable domain (missing parts from reference TRBV5-1 and TRBJ1-2): KAGVTQTPRYLIKTRGQQVTLSCSPISGHRSVSWYQQTPGQGLQFLFEYFSETQRNKGNFPGRFSGRQFSNSRSEMNVSTLELGDSALYLCASSFGQGGVPNYGYTFGSGTRLTVV.

V and J are TRBV19 and TRBJ2-1; 12 bases are shared with TRBD2. V gave up 9 bases and J gave up 7 bases; unmatched junction bases: 7. CDR1 and CDR2 from the germline V gene are LNHDA and SQIVND (reference sequence). The CDR3 loop spans 14 amino acids. CDR3 nucleotides: TGTGCCAGCGCTAGCGGGAGGGCCAATAATGAGCAGTTCTTC. This translates into CASASGRANNEQFF. Using reference TRBV19 and TRBJ2-1 for the parts outside the CDR3, the full variable domain is DGGITQSPKYLFRKEGQNVTLSCEQNLNHDAMYWYRQDPGQGLRLIYYSQIVNDFQKGDIAEGYSVSREKKESFPLTVTSAQKNPTAFYLCASASGRANNEQFFGPGTRLTVL.